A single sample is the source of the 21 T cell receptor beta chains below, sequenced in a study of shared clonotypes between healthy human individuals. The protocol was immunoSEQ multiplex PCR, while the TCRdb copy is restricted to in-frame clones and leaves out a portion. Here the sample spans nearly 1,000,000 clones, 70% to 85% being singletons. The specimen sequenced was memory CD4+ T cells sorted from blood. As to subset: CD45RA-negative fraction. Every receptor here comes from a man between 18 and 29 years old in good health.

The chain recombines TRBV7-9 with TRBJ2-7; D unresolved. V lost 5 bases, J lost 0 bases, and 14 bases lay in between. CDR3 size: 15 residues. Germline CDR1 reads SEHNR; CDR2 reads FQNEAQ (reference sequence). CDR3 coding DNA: TGTGCCAGCAGCCCCCCCGGGTTCGTCTCCTACGAGCAGTACTTC. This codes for CASSPPGFVSYEQYF.

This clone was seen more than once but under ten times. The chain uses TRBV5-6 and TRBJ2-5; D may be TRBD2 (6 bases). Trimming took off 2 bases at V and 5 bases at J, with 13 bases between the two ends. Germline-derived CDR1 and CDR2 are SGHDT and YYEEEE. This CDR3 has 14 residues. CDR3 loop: CASSFLQGGETQYF. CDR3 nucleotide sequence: TGTGCCAGCAGCTTTCTTCAGGGAGGCGAGACCCAGTACTTC.

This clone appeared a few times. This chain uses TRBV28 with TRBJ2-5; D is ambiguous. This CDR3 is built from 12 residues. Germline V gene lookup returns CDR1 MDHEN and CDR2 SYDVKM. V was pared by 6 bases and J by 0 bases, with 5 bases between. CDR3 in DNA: TGTGCCAGCAGCTTAAACCAAGAGACCCAGTACTTC. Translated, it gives CASSLNQETQYF.

CDR3 region: CASSFPLGGLGEKLFF. CDR3 nucleotide sequence: TGTGCCAGCAGTTTCCCATTAGGGGGGCTTGGGGAAAAACTGTTTTTT. The V call is TRBV28, the J call TRBJ1-4, with D tentatively TRBD1 (6 bases). Germline values: CDR1 MDHEN, CDR2 SYDVKM. The CDR3 runs to 16 residues. The V gene lost 3 bases and the J gene lost 8 bases, with 19 bases spanning the gap.

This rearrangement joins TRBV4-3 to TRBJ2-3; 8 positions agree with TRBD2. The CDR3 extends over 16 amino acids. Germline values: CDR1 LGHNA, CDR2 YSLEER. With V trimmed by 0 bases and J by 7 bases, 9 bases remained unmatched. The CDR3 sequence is CASSQDLNGRGNTQYF. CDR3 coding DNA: TGCGCCAGCAGCCAAGATTTAAACGGGAGGGGAAATACGCAGTATTTT.

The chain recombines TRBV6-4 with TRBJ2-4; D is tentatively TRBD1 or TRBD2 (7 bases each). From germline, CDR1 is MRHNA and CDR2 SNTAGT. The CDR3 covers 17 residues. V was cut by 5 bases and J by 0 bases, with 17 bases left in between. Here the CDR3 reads CASSPRGGSLAKNIQYF. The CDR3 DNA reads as TGTGCCAGCAGTCCCAGGGGGGGGTCCTTAGCCAAAAACATTCAGTACTTC.

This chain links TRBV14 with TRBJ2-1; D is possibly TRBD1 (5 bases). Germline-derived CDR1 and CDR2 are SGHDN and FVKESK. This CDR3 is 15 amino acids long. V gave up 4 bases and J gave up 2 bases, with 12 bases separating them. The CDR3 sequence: CASSPRTPTYNEQFF. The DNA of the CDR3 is TGTGCCAGCAGCCCAAGGACACCGACCTACAATGAGCAGTTCTTC.

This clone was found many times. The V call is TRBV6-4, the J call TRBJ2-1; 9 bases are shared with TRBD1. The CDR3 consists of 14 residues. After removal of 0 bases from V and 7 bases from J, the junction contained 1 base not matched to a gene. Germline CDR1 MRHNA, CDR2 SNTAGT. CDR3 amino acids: CASSDSDRGNEQFF. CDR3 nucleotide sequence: TGTGCCAGCAGTGACTCGGACAGGGGTAATGAGCAGTTCTTC.

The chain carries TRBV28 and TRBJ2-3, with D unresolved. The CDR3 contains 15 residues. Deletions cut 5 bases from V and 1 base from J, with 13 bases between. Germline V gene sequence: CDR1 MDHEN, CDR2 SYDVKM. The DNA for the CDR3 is TGTGCCAGCAGTACCCCTCAACTTGGCACAGATACGCAGTATTTT. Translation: CASSTPQLGTDTQYF.

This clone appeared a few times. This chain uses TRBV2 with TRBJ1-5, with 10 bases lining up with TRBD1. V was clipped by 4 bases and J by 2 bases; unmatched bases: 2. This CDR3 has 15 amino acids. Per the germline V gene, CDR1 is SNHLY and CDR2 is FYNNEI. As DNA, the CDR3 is TGTGCCAGCAGTGGTGGGACAGGGGGCAATCAGCCCCAGCATTTT. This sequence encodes CASSGGTGGNQPQHF.

Written as DNA, the CDR3 is TGTGCCATCACCGGACTAGCGGGAGGAACAGATACGCAGTATTTT. Translating gives CAITGLAGGTDTQYF. The V call is TRBV10-3, the J call TRBJ2-3; 14 positions match TRBD2. Germline V gives CDR1 ENHRY, CDR2 SYGVKD. CDR3 length: 15 amino acids. Trimming took 7 bases from V and 3 from J; bases not matched to a gene: 3.

This CDR3 reads CASSIRQSLLGYEQYF. The DNA for the CDR3 is TGTGCCAGTAGTATACGGCAGAGTTTGCTTGGCTACGAGCAGTACTTC. The chain combines TRBV19 with TRBJ2-7; D unclear. Trimming removed 2 bases from V and 3 bases from J, with 17 bases in between. The CDR3 runs to 16 residues. CDR1 is LNHDA and CDR2 is SQIVND in the germline V gene (reference sequence).

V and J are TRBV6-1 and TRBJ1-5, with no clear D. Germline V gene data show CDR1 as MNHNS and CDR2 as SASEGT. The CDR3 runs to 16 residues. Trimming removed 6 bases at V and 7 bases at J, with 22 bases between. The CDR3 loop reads CASRESSGFFNQPQHF. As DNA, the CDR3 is TGTGCCAGCAGAGAATCGTCAGGCTTTTTTAACCAGCCCCAGCATTTT.

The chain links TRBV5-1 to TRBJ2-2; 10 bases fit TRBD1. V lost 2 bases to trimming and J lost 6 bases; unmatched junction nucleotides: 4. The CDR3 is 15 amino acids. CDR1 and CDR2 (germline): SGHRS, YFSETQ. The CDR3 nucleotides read TGCGCCAGCAGCTTCGACGGACAGGGGGCCGGGGAGCTGTTTTTT. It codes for CASSFDGQGAGELFF.

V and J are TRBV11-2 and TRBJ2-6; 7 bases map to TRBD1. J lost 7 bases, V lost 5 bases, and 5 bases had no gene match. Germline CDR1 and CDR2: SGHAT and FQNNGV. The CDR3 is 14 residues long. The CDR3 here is CASSTWTGANVLTF. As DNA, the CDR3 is TGTGCCAGCAGCACCTGGACAGGAGCCAACGTCCTGACTTTC. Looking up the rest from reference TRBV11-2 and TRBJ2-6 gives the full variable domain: EAGVAQSPRYKIIEKRQSVAFWCNPISGHATLYWYQQILGQGPKLLIQFQNNGVVDDSQLPKDRFSAERLKGVDSTLKIQPAKLEDSAVYLCASSTWTGANVLTFGAGSRLTVL.

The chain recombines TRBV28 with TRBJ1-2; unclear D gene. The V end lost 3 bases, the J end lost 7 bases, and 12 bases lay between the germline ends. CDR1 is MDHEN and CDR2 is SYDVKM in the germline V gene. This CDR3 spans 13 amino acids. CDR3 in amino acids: CASSFRSLRGYTF. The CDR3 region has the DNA TGTGCCAGCAGTTTTCGTTCCCTACGTGGCTACACCTTC.

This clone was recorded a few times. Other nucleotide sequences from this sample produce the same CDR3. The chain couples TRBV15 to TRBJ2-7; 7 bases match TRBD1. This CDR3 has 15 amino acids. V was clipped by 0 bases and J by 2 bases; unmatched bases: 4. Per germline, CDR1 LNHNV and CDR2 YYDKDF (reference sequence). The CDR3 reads CATSREGGFTYEQYF. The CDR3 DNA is TGTGCCACCAGCAGAGAAGGGGGCTTTACCTACGAGCAGTACTTC. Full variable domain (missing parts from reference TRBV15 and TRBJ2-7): DAMVIQNPRYQVTQFGKPVTLSCSQTLNHNVMYWYQQKSSQAPKLLFHYYDKDFNNEADTPDNFQSRRPNTSFCFLDIRSPGLGDTAMYLCATSREGGFTYEQYFGPGTRLTVT.

This CDR3 reads CASSFRGRRQTQYF. DNA of the CDR3: TGTGCCAGCAGTTTCAGGGGAAGGCGGCAGACCCAGTACTTC. This chain connects TRBV28 to TRBJ2-5, with D possibly TRBD1 on 6 matching bases. This CDR3 comprises 14 residues. V lost 3 bases, J lost 6 bases, and 14 bases lay in between. CDR1 and CDR2 (germline): MDHEN, SYDVKM.

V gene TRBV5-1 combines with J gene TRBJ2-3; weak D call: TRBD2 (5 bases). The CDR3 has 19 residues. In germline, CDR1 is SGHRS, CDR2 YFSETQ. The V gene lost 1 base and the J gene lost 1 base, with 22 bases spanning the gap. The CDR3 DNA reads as TGCGCCAGCAGCTTGAACCTGGGGAAATGGACGGAGGGCACAGATACGCAGTATTTT. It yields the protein CASSLNLGKWTEGTDTQYF.

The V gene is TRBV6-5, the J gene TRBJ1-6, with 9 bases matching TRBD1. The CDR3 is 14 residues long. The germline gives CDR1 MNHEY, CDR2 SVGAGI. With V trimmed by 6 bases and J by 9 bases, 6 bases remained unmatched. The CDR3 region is CASSRGQGTSPLHF. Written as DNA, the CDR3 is TGTGCCAGCAGCCGCGGACAGGGGACTTCACCCCTCCACTTT.

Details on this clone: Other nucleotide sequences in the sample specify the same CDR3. This CDR3 is CASSSGTGGNYGYTF. CDR3 bases: TGCGCCAGCAGCTCAGGGACAGGGGGAAACTATGGCTACACCTTC. This chain joins TRBV5-1 and TRBJ1-2, with 11 bases fitting TRBD1. The length of the CDR3 is 15 residues. Germline values: CDR1 SGHRS, CDR2 YFSETQ. Trimming removed 3 bases from V and 2 bases from J; junction bases left unmatched: 3.